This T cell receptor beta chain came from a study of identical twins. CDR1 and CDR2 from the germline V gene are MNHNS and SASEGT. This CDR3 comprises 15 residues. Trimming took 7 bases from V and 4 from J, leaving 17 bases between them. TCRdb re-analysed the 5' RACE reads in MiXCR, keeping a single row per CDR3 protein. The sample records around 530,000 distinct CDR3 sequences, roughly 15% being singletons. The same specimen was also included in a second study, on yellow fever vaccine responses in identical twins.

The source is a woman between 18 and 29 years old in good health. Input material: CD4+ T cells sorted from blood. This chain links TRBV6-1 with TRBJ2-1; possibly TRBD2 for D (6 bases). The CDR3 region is CASKDSSAGYNEQFF. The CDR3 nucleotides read TGTGCCAGCAAAGACTCTAGCGCCGGTTACAATGAGCAGTTCTTC.